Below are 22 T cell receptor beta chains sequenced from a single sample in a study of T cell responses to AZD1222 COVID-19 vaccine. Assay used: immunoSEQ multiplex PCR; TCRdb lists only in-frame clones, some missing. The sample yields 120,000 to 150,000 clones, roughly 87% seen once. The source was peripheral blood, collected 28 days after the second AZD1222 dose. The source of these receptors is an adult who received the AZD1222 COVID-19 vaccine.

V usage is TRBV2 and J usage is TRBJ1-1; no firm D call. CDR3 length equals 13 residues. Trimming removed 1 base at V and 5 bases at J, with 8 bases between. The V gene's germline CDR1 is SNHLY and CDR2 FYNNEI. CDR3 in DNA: TGTGCCAGCAGTGAAGTAGGGATGACTGAAGCTTTCTTT. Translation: CASSEVGMTEAFF.

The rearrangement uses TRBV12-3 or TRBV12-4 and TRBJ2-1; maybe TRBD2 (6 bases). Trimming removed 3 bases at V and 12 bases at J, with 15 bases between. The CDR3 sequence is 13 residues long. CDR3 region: CASSFFAGWAQFF. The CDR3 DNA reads TGTGCCAGCAGTTTCTTCGCGGGGTGGGCGCAGTTCTTC.

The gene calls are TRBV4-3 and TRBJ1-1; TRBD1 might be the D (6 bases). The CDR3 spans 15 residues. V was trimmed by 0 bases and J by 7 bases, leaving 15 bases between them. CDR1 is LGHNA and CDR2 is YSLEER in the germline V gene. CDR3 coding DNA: TGCGCCAGCAGCCAAGAGGGGGGGGCCTTGGGTGAAGCTTTCTTT. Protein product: CASSQEGGALGEAFF.

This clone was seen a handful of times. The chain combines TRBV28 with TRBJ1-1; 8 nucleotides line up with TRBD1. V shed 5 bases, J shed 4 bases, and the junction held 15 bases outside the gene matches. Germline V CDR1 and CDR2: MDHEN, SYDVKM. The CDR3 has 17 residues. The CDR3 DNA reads TGTGCCAGCAGTACAGGGGGACGCGCTTTATATAGCACTGAAGCTTTCTTT. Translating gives CASSTGGRALYSTEAFF. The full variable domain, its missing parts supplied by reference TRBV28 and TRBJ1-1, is DVKVTQSSRYLVKRTGEKVFLECVQDMDHENMFWYRQDPGLGLRLIYFSYDVKMKEKGDIPEGYSVSREKKERFSLILESASTNQTSMYLCASSTGGRALYSTEAFFGQGTRLTVV.

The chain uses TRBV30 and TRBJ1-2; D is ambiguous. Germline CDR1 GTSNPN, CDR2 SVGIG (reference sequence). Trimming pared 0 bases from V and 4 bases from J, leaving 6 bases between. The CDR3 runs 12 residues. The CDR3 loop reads CAWSVRGYGYTF. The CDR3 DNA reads TGTGCCTGGAGTGTACGTGGCTATGGCTACACCTTC.

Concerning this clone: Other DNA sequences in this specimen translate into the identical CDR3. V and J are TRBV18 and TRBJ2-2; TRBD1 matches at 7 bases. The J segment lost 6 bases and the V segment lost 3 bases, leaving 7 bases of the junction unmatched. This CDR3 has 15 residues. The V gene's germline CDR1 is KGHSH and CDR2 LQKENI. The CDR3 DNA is TGTGCCAGCTCACCCTACAGGGGCGCGCCCGGGGAGCTGTTTTTT. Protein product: CASSPYRGAPGELFF.

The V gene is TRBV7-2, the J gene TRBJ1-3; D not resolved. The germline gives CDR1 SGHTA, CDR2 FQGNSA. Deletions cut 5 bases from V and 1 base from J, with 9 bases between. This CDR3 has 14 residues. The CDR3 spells CASSPFWSGNTIYF. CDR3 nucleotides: TGTGCCAGCAGCCCCTTCTGGTCTGGAAACACCATATATTTT.

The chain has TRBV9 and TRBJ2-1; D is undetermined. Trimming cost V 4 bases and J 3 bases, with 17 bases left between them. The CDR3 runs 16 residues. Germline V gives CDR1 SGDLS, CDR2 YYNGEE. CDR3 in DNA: TGTGCCAGCAGCCTGGGCCGATCAGAACTCTACAATGAGCAGTTCTTC. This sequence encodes CASSLGRSELYNEQFF.

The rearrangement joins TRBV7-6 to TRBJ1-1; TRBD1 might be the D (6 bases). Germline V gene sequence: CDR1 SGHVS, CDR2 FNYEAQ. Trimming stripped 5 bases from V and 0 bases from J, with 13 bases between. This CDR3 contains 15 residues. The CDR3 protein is CASSVADSMNTEAFF. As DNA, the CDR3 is TGTGCCAGCAGCGTCGCGGACAGCATGAACACTGAAGCTTTCTTT.

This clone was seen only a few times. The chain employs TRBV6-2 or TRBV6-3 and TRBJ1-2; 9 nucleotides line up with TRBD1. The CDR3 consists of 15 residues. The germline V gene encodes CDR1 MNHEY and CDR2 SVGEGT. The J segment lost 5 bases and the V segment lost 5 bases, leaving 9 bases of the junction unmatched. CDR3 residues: CASSRPGTGRYGYTF. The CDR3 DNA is TGTGCCAGCAGTAGACCCGGGACAGGGCGTTATGGCTACACCTTC.

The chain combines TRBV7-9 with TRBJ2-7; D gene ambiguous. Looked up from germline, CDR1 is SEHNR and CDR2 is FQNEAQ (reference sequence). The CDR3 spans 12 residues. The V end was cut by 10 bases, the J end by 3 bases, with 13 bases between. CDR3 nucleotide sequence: TGTGCCATCACTAAACGGAGCTACGAGCAGTACTTC. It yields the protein CAITKRSYEQYF.

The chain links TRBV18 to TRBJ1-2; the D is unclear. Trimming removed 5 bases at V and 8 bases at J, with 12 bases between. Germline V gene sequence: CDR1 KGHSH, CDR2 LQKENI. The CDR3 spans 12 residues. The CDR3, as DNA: TGTGCCAGCTCAACAGATGACGGAGGCTACACCTTC. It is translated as CASSTDDGGYTF.

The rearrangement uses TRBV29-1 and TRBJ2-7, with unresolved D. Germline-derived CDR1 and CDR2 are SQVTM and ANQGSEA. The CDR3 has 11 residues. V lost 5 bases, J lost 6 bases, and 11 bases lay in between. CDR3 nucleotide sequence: TGCAGCGTTCGGGCAGTCGGCGAGCAGTACTTC. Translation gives CSVRAVGEQYF.

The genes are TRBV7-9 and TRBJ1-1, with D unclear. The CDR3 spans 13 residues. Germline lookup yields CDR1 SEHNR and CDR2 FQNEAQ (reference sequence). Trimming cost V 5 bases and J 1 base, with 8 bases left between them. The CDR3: CASSEDGNTEAFF. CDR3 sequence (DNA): TGTGCCAGCAGCGAGGACGGGAACACTGAAGCTTTCTTT.

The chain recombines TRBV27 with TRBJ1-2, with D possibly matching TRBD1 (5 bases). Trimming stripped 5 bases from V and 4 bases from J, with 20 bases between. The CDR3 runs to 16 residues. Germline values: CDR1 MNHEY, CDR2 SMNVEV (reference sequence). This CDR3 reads CASSGRRVSTIYGYTF. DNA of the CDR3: TGTGCCAGCAGTGGACGCAGGGTCAGCACAATCTATGGCTACACCTTC.

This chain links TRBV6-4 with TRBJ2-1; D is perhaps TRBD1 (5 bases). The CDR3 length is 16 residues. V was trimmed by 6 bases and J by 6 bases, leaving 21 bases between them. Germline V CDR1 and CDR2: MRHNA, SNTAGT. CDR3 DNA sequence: TGTGCCAGCAGCGACCTTGGGCAGGGCGAGAGCAATGAGCAGTTCTTC. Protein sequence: CASSDLGQGESNEQFF.

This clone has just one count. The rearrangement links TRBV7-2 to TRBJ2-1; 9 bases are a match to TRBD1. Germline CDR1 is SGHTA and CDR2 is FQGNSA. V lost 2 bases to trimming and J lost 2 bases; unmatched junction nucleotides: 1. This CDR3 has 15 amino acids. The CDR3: CASSLTGGTYNEQFF. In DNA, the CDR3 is TGTGCCAGCAGCTTAACAGGGGGCACCTACAATGAGCAGTTCTTC. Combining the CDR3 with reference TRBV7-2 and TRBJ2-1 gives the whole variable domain GAGVSQSPSNKVTEKGKDVELRCDPISGHTALYWYRQSLGQGLEFLIYFQGNSAPDKSGLPSDRFSAERTGGSVSTLTIQRTQQEDSAVYLCASSLTGGTYNEQFFGPGTRLTVL.

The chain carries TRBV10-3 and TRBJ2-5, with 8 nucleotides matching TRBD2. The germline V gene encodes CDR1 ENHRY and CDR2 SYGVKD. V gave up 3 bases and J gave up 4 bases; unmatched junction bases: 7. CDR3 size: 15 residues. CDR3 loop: CAISDSRAGAETQYF. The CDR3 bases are TGTGCCATCAGTGATTCTAGAGCGGGAGCAGAGACCCAGTACTTC.

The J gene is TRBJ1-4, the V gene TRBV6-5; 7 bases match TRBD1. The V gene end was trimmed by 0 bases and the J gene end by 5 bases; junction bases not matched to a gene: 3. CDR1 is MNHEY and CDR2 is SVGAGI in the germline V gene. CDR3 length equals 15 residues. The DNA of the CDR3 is TGTGCCAGCAGTTACTCGGCAGGGGGGAATGAAAAACTGTTTTTT. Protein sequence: CASSYSAGGNEKLFF.

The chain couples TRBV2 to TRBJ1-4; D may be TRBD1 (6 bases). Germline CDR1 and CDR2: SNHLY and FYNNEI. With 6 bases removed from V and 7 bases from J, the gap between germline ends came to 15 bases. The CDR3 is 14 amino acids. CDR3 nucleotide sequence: TGTGCCAGCAGGACCAGGGGAGGATTTGAAAAACTGTTTTTT. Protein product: CASRTRGGFEKLFF.

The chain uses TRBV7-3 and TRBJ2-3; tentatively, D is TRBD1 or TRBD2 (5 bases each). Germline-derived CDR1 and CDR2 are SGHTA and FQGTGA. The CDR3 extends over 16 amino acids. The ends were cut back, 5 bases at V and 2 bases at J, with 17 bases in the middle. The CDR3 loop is CASSVGAPGITDTQYF. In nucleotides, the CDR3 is TGTGCCAGCAGCGTGGGAGCGCCAGGGATCACAGATACGCAGTATTTT.

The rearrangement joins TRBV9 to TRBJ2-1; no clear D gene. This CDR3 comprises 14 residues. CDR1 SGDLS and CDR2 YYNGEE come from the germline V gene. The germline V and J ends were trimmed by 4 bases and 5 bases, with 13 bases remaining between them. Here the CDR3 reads CASSRGVGNNEQFF. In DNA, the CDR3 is TGTGCCAGCAGCCGCGGTGTAGGAAACAATGAGCAGTTCTTC.